The sequence of this T cell receptor beta chain was determined in a study of cytomegalovirus exposure and HLA in healthy donors. Findings and caveats of the study: Certain sequence variants were highly shared and formed a cluster, and this cluster was likely a sequencing artifact. A later analysis found common viral pathogens apparently linked to several of the most significant clusters.

This PCR relied on a set of 60 Vbeta primers and 13 Jbeta primers. In the authors' workflow: In a later analysis, some 80 million unique TCR beta chains included roughly 11 million shared by two or more donors. Libraries were prepared by immunoSEQ multiplex PCR; TCRdb keeps only in-frame clonotypes and omits some of them. V and J calls plus clone size are reproduced from that table; the DNA served to infer D and trimming. This table holds 100,000 to 150,000 clones, 74% found once. A word on this clone: The antigen remains undetermined.

The receptor was isolated from a woman between 50 and 59 years old in good health and CMV-seropositive. Sequenced input: PBMCs.

CDR3 nucleotide sequence: TGTGCCAGCAGTCCTGACAGGGCCCCCCGAGGCTACACCTTC. Protein product: CASSPDRAPRGYTF. The chain employs TRBV2 and TRBJ1-2; 7 bases line up with TRBD1. Per germline, CDR1 SNHLY and CDR2 FYNNEI. The CDR3 spans 14 residues. V lost 5 bases and J lost 8; bases outside the gene matches: 11.